The 5 T cell receptor beta chains reported below all come from one sample, sequenced in a study of beta chain features in type 1 diabetes. The entirety of the isolated RNA underwent reverse transcription, so expressed TCRB transcripts were sequenced. Clones were sequenced by immunoSEQ multiplex PCR, and TCRdb holds only the in-frame ones, with some missing. The sample includes hundreds of thousands of clones, 15% to 18% of them seen just once. Sequences were obtained from naive CD4+ T cells from blood. These receptors were collected from a man aged 18 to 35 in good health.

The CDR3 here is CASSQKGYEQYF. CDR3 DNA: TGTGCCAGCAGTCAAAAAGGGTACGAGCAGTACTTC. The J gene is TRBJ2-7, the V gene TRBV7-9; D unclear. V gave up 6 bases and J gave up 4 bases, with 10 bases separating them. This CDR3 spans 12 amino acids. Germline V gene sequence: CDR1 SEHNR, CDR2 FQNEAQ (reference sequence). Variable domain in full (rest from reference TRBV7-9 and TRBJ2-7): DTGVSQNPRHKITKRGQNVTFRCDPISEHNRLYWYRQTLGQGPEFLTYFQNEAQLEKSRLLSDRFSAERPKGSFSTLEIQRTEQGDSAMYLCASSQKGYEQYFGPGTRLTVT.

Of note for this clone: Sequence at one end of the junction differs from germline and may be a read error. The chain has TRBV28 and TRBJ2-3; no clear D gene. The length of the CDR3 is 14 residues. Germline V gene sequence: CDR1 MDHEN, CDR2 SYDVKM. The CDR3 DNA is TGTGCCAGCAGTTTACACTCCCTACCAGAGACGCAGTATTTT. Encoded protein: CASSLHSLPETQYF.

The V gene is TRBV7-9, the J gene TRBJ2-1; maybe TRBD1 (6 bases). V was clipped by 5 bases and J by 12 bases, with 20 bases between them. Germline loops: CDR1 SEHNR, CDR2 FQNEAQ (reference sequence). The CDR3 length is 14 residues. For the CDR3, the DNA is TGTGCCAGCAGCCCCTCAGGGGCCTCCGGTGGGCAGTTCTTC. It translates to CASSPSGASGGQFF.

The sample holds a few counts of this clone. The genes are TRBV10-2 and TRBJ1-2, with no clear D. Germline CDR1 WSHSY, CDR2 SAAADI. CDR3 length equals 16 residues. The V and J ends lost 0 bases and 1 base respectively, with 12 bases between them. The CDR3 DNA is TGCGCCAGCAGTGAGTCCCTGAGTGGGATTAACTATGGCTACACCTTC. This codes for CASSESLSGINYGYTF.

The chain combines TRBV11-2 with TRBJ2-7; 10 positions match TRBD1. Trimming at V came to 3 bases and at J to 1 base, leaving 3 bases not matched to a gene. Germline V gene data show CDR1 as SGHAT and CDR2 as FQNNGV. The CDR3 sequence is 15 residues long. The CDR3 DNA reads TGTGCCAGCAGCTTCCCGGGACAGGGGTCCTACGAGCAGTACTTC. This encodes CASSFPGQGSYEQYF.